This is a list of T cell receptor beta chains from one sample in a study of blood T cells in healthy people across ages. Each CDR3 protein is one row after TCRdb ran MiXCR on the 5' RACE reads. The table records 1 million or so distinct CDR3 sequences, 20% to 25% of them present only once. This same sample was also taken into another study, of T cells of mothers and their children.

The sequencing sample was made of blood. These receptors originate from a girl aged 2 to 9 in good health. CDR3s include the opening cysteine and the closing phenylalanine or tryptophan. A D gene is named only where the DNA matches it firmly. The size of a clone is reported for some rows only, either as once, few or many, or as a class for expanded clones.

V gene	J gene	clone size	D gene	CDR3 DNA	CDR3 protein
TRBV29-1	TRBJ1-2	few	.	TGCAGCGTTGGGGCCTACAGTGGGTACTATGGCTACACCTTC	CSVGAYSGYYGYTF
TRBV29-1	TRBJ2-5	.	TRBD2	TGCAGCGTTGGAGCAGTTGGACTAGCGGGGGTGGCCCAAGAGACCCAGTACTTC	CSVGAVGLAGVAQETQYF
TRBV6-5	TRBJ1-2	few	.	TGTGCCAGCAGTAAACAAGGCTACACCTTC	CASSKQGYTF
TRBV28	TRBJ2-7	.	.	TGTGCCAGCAGTCCGCCGGGCAGCCACCTTAAGGACGAGCAGTACTTC	CASSPPGSHLKDEQYF
TRBV6-5	TRBJ2-7	few	TRBD1	TGTGCCAGCAGCTCTCCGGGACAGCCTTACGACGAGCAGTACTTC	CASSSPGQPYDEQYF
TRBV7-9	TRBJ2-7	few	.	TGTGCCAGCAGCTTAGGATGGAACAGAGGAGCGGACGAGCAGTACTTC	CASSLGWNRGADEQYF
TRBV7-2	TRBJ2-1	.	TRBD2	TGTGCCAGCAGCTTAGGCGGGAGTCTTGTCGATGAGCAGTTCTTC	CASSLGGSLVDEQFF
TRBV11-3	TRBJ1-2	few	.	TGTGCCAGCAGCTACGGGCCCCGTGGCTACACCTTC	CASSYGPRGYTF
TRBV6-5	TRBJ2-7	.	.	TGTGCCAGCAGTCGCAGTGCTAAGGGCAATTACGAGCAGTACTTC	CASSRSAKGNYEQYF
TRBV5-1	TRBJ1-5	.	.	TGCGCCAGCAGCTTGAACCCAGATACCAATCAGCCCCAGCATTTT	CASSLNPDTNQPQHF
TRBV5-6	TRBJ2-1	.	.	TGTGCCAGCAGTCTCGCTGTGGATCGGGACGAGCAGTTCTTC	CASSLAVDRDEQFF
TRBV10-3	TRBJ1-5	few	.	TGTGCCATCGGGTCGGAGAATCAGCCCCAGCATTTT	CAIGSENQPQHF
TRBV20-1	TRBJ2-4	few	TRBD1	TGCAGCCCCAGGGGGCGCGGAAACATTCAGTACTTC	CSPRGRGNIQYF
TRBV12-3/TRBV12-4	TRBJ2-1	.	TRBD2	TGTGCCAGCAGCCTCGGGACTAGCAGATACAATGAGCAGTTCTTC	CASSLGTSRYNEQFF
TRBV7-8	TRBJ2-7	.	.	TGTGCCAGCAGCTTCCGGGACTGGGCAATCTACGAGCAGTACTTC	CASSFRDWAIYEQYF
TRBV4-2	TRBJ2-1	.	TRBD1	TGTGCCAGCAGCCAAGGAACAGGGGGCGGGGATGAGCAGTTCTTC	CASSQGTGGGDEQFF
TRBV6-4	TRBJ2-2	many	.	TGTGCCAGCAGTGACAGGGACACCGGGGAGCTGTTTTTT	CASSDRDTGELFF
TRBV12-3/TRBV12-4	TRBJ1-2	.	.	TGTGCCAGCAGTTCGACCGTTAACTATGGCTACACCTTC	CASSSTVNYGYTF